The 2 T cell receptor beta chains listed next were all sequenced from one sample in a study of EBV T-cell therapy then PD-1 blockade in nasopharyngeal carcinoma. Treatment specified: AdE1-LMPpoly-expanded autologous EBV-specific T-cell therapy followed by anti-PD-1 nivolumab. Their cognate antigens are unknown. The assay was immunoSEQ multiplex PCR, and TCRdb's table has in-frame clones only and misses some. The table shows about 14,000 clones, with around 84% occurring only once. Source: CD8+ T cells from blood, taken around day 100 from a patient whose treatment included autologous EBV-specific T cells and nivolumab. The receptors derive from a man aged 35 to 55 with nasopharyngeal carcinoma.

This chain joins TRBV6-5 and TRBJ2-1; D is unclear. V lost 2 bases and J lost 0, with 8 bases in between. Germline V gene sequence: CDR1 MNHEY, CDR2 SVGAGI. The length of the CDR3 is 15 residues. CDR3 nucleotides: TGTGCCAGCAGTTACGGGGAACCCTCCTACAATGAGCAGTTCTTC. Protein product: CASSYGEPSYNEQFF.

The V and J genes are TRBV6-2 or TRBV6-3 and TRBJ2-6, with unresolved D. V lost 6 bases and J lost 0, with 6 bases in between. CDR3 length: 14 amino acids. CDR1 and CDR2 (germline): MNHEY, SVGEGT. CDR3: CASSQNSGANVLTF. The CDR3 nucleotides read TGTGCCAGCAGCCAAAACTCTGGGGCCAACGTCCTGACTTTC.